This T cell receptor (beta chain) was profiled in a study of CD4+ T cells in melanoma. Study observations and caveats: In melanoma, neoantigen-specific CD4+ T cells reportedly differed in differentiation state. A reported correlation linked neoantigen-specific CD4+ T cells to CD8+, macrophage and B cell function.

Assay: immunoSEQ multiplex PCR; the TCRdb copy retains only in-frame clones and omits some. The table includes around 20,000 clones, roughly 85% detected once. The CDR3 sequence is 13 residues long. Germline CDR1 is SNHLY and CDR2 is FYNNEI. The V end was cut by 7 bases, the J end by 7 bases, with 16 bases between. Comments on this clone: Its antigen is unidentified.

The V and J genes are TRBV2 and TRBJ1-2; perhaps TRBD1 as D (5 bases). Source material: cells from a culture (not recorded whether cultured in vitro). The source is a human donor with melanoma. The DNA for the CDR3 is TGTGCCAGCAACCCAAGGGGTTCTGGTGGCTACACCTTC. Protein: CASNPRGSGGYTF.